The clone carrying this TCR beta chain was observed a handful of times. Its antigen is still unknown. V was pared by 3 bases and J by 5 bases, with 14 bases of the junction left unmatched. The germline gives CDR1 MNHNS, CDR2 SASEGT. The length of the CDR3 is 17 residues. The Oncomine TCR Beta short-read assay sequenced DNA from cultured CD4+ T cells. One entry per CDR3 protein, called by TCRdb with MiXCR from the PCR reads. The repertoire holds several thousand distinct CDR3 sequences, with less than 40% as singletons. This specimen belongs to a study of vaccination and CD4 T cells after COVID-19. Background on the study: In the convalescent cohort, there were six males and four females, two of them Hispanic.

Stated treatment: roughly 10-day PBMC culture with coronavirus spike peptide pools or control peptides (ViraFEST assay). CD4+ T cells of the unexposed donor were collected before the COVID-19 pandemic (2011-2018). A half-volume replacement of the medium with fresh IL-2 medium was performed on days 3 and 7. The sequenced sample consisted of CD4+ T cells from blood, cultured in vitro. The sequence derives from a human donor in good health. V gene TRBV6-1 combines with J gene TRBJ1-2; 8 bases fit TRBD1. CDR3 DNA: TGTGCCAGCAGTGAGCAGCTAGGAAGGACAGGGACTTATGGCTACACCTTC. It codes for CASSEQLGRTGTYGYTF.